Listed below are T cell receptor beta chains from one sample, sequenced in a study of brain metastases from non-small cell lung cancer. Sequencing used immunoSEQ multiplex PCR; TCRdb keeps in-frame clones, though not all of them. The table shows approximately 500 clones, with just under 80% occurring only once. Sequences were obtained from tissue from a brain metastasis. The receptors stem from a donor aged 40 or over with non-small cell lung cancer. Both conserved end residues are part of each CDR3. The order of the fields is V gene, CDR3 protein.

>TRBV5-1
CASSFSGGDYEQYF
>TRBV19
CASSINLGGGTETQYF
>TRBV6-5
CASSYSGGGDSDTQYF
>TRBV7-6
CASSLALGGIYEQYF
>TRBV15
CATSRGWSTEAFF
>TRBV7-9
CASSLGRTGSTEAFF
>TRBV5-4
CASSSGTRNEQFF
>TRBV5-4
CASSPDRVSYEQYF
>TRBV3-1/TRBV3-2
CASSQDGLRDTQYF
>TRBV7-9
CASSPTSGGADTQYF
>TRBV6-1
CASSAVRRGPSRDTQYF
>TRBV6-5
CAIRIEGRETQYF
>TRBV6-5
CVSSYSVSGSNQPQYF
>TRBV5-5
CASSLGAGADTQYF
>TRBV6-1
CASSSRQGRQETQYF
>TRBV27
CASGRDRGLETQYF
>TRBV6-4
CASSDGGTQYF
>TRBV6-1
CASSEAPGSTDTQYF
>TRBV2
CASSVGLDGVLTDTQYF
>TRBV12-3/TRBV12-4
CASSSWEDTQYF
>TRBV6-5
CASSYSVSGSNQPQHF
>TRBV19
CASSIGIYEQFF
>TRBV5-4
CASSPKGGPNTEAFF
>TRBV6-4
CASSRDRGYGYTF
>TRBV30
CAWSTGRHSPLHF
>TRBV20-1
CSASSSNTEAFF
>TRBV19
CASGVAGGQRFF
>TRBV29-1
CSVGGGYGEQYF
>TRBV7-2
CASSSSVFGQIGDIQYF
>TRBV5-1
CASSRNRDGYTF
>TRBV6-5
CASRPGAENTGELFF
>TRBV24-1
CATTSLGGNYNSPLHF
>TRBV12-5
CVSGAGQGGYAEAFF
>TRBV6-5
CASRDVGRGLYGYTF
>TRBV5-5
CASSPGQGFVQPQHF
>TRBV10-2
CASSGSGNTEAFF
>TRBV7-9
CASSLAGELYGYTF
>TRBV3-1/TRBV3-2
CASSLHLPSDNEQFF
>TRBV5-4
CASSPTVYQETQYF
>TRBV30
CAWNFPAGYTF
>TRBV5-4
CASSLDRGADTQYF
>TRBV6-5
CASSLRQPGYGYTF
>TRBV6-2/TRBV6-3
CASSYSTGELFF
>TRBV6-1
CTSSDQAGGHRDEQYF
>TRBV3-1/TRBV3-2
CASSQRQPPLHF
>TRBV7-9
CASSLVRHNEQFF
>TRBV6-5
CASSHRTAQETQYF
>TRBV6-5
CASRSAGGPMDTQYF
>TRBV19
CASSTSAYNEQFF
>TRBV14
CASSQDSGVPHEQYF
>TRBV4-1
CASSQDRGSENTIYF
>TRBV19
CASSMGGLGELFF
>TRBV15
CATSFLKPGLAGGGSGANVLTF
>TRBV2
CASSELAGSQETQYF
>TRBV5-4
CASSGGRNTEAFF
>TRBV24-1
CATSDAQHQPQHF
>TRBV5-4
CASSLWQGSYGYTF
>TRBV30
CAWSTQRNQPQHF